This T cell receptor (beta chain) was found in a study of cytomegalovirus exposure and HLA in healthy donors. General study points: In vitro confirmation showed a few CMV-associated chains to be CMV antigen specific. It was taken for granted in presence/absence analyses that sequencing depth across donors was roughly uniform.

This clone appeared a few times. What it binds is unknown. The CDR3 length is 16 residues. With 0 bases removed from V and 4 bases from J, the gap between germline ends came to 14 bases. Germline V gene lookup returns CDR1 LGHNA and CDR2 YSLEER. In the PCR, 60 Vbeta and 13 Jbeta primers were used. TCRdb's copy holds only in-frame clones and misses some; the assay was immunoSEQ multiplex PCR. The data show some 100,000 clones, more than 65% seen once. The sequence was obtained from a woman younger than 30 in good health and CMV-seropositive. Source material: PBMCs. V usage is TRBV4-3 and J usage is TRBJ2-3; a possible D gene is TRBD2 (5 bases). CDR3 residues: CASSQDRSGGADTQYF. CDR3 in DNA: TGCGCCAGCAGCCAAGATCGGAGCGGAGGAGCAGATACGCAGTATTTT.